This is a list of T cell receptor beta chains from one sample in a study of blood T cells in healthy people across ages. MiXCR was run by TCRdb on the 5' RACE reads, yielding one entry per CDR3 protein. The table has hundreds of thousands of distinct CDR3 sequences, around 20% seen once. The sample was blood. Receptors were obtained from a man aged 65-85 years in good health. The CDR3 runs from the conserved cysteine through the conserved F or W. Fields, in order: CDR3 protein, CDR3 DNA, V gene, D gene, J gene, clone size. D genes are given only for firm matches. Rows may omit the clone size; those that give it use once, few, many or a size class.

CDR3 protein: CASSLRVRPGLYEQYF; CDR3 DNA: TGCGCCAGCAGCTTAAGGGTCCGACCCGGTCTCTACGAGCAGTACTTC; V gene: TRBV5-1; D gene: .; J gene: TRBJ2-7; clone size: few
CDR3 protein: CASSRRKWDRTYSPLHF; CDR3 DNA: TGTGCCAGCAGCAGAAGAAAGTGGGACAGGACCTATTCACCCCTCCACTTT; V gene: TRBV28; D gene: TRBD1; J gene: TRBJ1-6; clone size: many
CDR3 protein: CASSSYSDTDTQYF; CDR3 DNA: TGTGCCAGCAGTTCCTATAGCGACACAGATACGCAGTATTTT; V gene: TRBV28; D gene: .; J gene: TRBJ2-3; clone size: .
CDR3 protein: CSARETAIGKLFF; CDR3 DNA: TGCAGTGCTAGGGAGACAGCAATTGGAAAACTGTTTTTT; V gene: TRBV20-1; D gene: .; J gene: TRBJ1-4; clone size: .
CDR3 protein: CASRPLDREGYEQYF; CDR3 DNA: TGTGCCAGCAGGCCCTTGGACAGGGAAGGGTACGAGCAGTACTTC; V gene: TRBV27; D gene: TRBD1; J gene: TRBJ2-7; clone size: .
CDR3 protein: CASSYSGLAHNEQFF; CDR3 DNA: TGCGCCAGCAGCTATTCAGGACTAGCGCACAATGAGCAGTTCTTC; V gene: TRBV5-1; D gene: TRBD2; J gene: TRBJ2-1; clone size: many
CDR3 protein: CASSFRTGEDSPLHF; CDR3 DNA: TGCGCCAGCAGCTTCAGGACAGGGGAGGATTCACCCCTCCACTTT; V gene: TRBV5-1; D gene: TRBD1; J gene: TRBJ1-6; clone size: .
CDR3 protein: CASKVRARETQYF; CDR3 DNA: TGTGCCAGCAAAGTCCGGGCCCGAGAGACCCAGTACTTC; V gene: TRBV28; D gene: .; J gene: TRBJ2-5; clone size: few
CDR3 protein: CASSLASGDNEQFF; CDR3 DNA: TGTGCCAGCAGCTTAGCTAGCGGGGACAATGAGCAGTTCTTC; V gene: TRBV7-9; D gene: TRBD2; J gene: TRBJ2-1; clone size: few
CDR3 protein: CASSLIRATYEQYF; CDR3 DNA: TGCGCCAGCAGCTTGATCCGGGCCACCTACGAGCAGTACTTC; V gene: TRBV5-1; D gene: .; J gene: TRBJ2-7; clone size: few
CDR3 protein: CASSPGQENTEAFF; CDR3 DNA: TGTGCCAGCAGCCCTGGACAGGAGAACACTGAAGCTTTCTTT; V gene: TRBV3-1; D gene: TRBD1; J gene: TRBJ1-1; clone size: few
CDR3 protein: CASSLPISVGADTQYF; CDR3 DNA: TGCGCCAGCAGCCTGCCCATTTCGGTTGGGGCAGATACGCAGTATTTT; V gene: TRBV5-1; D gene: .; J gene: TRBJ2-3; clone size: few
CDR3 protein: CASSLGSSLVKNIQYF; CDR3 DNA: TGTGCCAGCAGCTTAGGGAGTAGCCTTGTCAAAAACATTCAGTACTTC; V gene: TRBV7-2; D gene: .; J gene: TRBJ2-4; clone size: .
CDR3 protein: CASSQVEGNNEQFF; CDR3 DNA: TGTGCCAGCAGCCAAGTAGAGGGGAACAATGAGCAGTTCTTC; V gene: TRBV3-1; D gene: .; J gene: TRBJ2-1; clone size: .
CDR3 protein: CASSTRDRQETQYF; CDR3 DNA: TGTGCCAGCAGCACACGTGACCGCCAAGAGACCCAGTACTTC; V gene: TRBV7-9; D gene: .; J gene: TRBJ2-5; clone size: many
CDR3 protein: CSALEGQGTHTGELFF; CDR3 DNA: TGCAGCGCGTTGGAGGGACAGGGCACTCACACCGGGGAGCTGTTTTTT; V gene: TRBV29-1; D gene: TRBD1; J gene: TRBJ2-2; clone size: .
CDR3 protein: CASNIEAGAASKETQYF; CDR3 DNA: TGTGCCAGCAATATCGAAGCGGGAGCGGCCTCGAAAGAGACCCAGTACTTC; V gene: TRBV5-5; D gene: TRBD2; J gene: TRBJ2-5; clone size: .
CDR3 protein: CASSYSGTTSTDTQYF; CDR3 DNA: TGTGCCAGCAGTTACTCTGGGACTACTAGCACAGATACGCAGTATTTT; V gene: TRBV6-5; D gene: TRBD2; J gene: TRBJ2-3; clone size: .
CDR3 protein: CSAQNRGQGETQYF; CDR3 DNA: TGCAGTGCGCAAAACAGGGGGCAGGGGGAGACCCAGTACTTC; V gene: TRBV20-1; D gene: TRBD1; J gene: TRBJ2-5; clone size: .
CDR3 protein: CASSYQDRVGETQYF; CDR3 DNA: TGTGCCAGCAGCTACCAGGACAGGGTTGGAGAGACCCAGTACTTC; V gene: TRBV7-8; D gene: TRBD1; J gene: TRBJ2-5; clone size: .
CDR3 protein: CASTHSLAKNIQYF; CDR3 DNA: TGTGCCAGCACCCACTCCTTAGCCAAAAACATTCAGTACTTC; V gene: TRBV7-9; D gene: .; J gene: TRBJ2-4; clone size: .
CDR3 protein: CSARDGSSGRRDTQYF; CDR3 DNA: TGCAGTGCTAGAGATGGGTCTAGCGGGAGACGAGATACGCAGTATTTT; V gene: TRBV20-1; D gene: TRBD2; J gene: TRBJ2-3; clone size: few
CDR3 protein: CASSLRPSGYEQYF; CDR3 DNA: TGTGCCAGCAGTTTACGTCCTAGCGGTTACGAGCAGTACTTC; V gene: TRBV12-3/TRBV12-4; D gene: TRBD2; J gene: TRBJ2-7; clone size: .
CDR3 protein: CASSDWDTLNTEAFF; CDR3 DNA: TGTGCCAGCAGCGACTGGGACACCCTGAACACTGAAGCTTTCTTT; V gene: TRBV7-9; D gene: .; J gene: TRBJ1-1; clone size: .
CDR3 protein: CASSDLPFDEKLFF; CDR3 DNA: TGTGCCAGCAGTGACCTCCCTTTTGATGAAAAACTGTTTTTT; V gene: TRBV6-4; D gene: .; J gene: TRBJ1-4; clone size: few
CDR3 protein: CATSGETDIQYF; CDR3 DNA: TGTGCCACCAGCGGCGAAACTGACATTCAGTACTTC; V gene: TRBV15; D gene: .; J gene: TRBJ2-4; clone size: few
CDR3 protein: CSAVGDRVRDTQYF; CDR3 DNA: TGCAGTGCTGTAGGGGACAGGGTCCGGGATACGCAGTATTTT; V gene: TRBV20-1; D gene: TRBD1; J gene: TRBJ2-3; clone size: .
CDR3 protein: CASSGTSGKQTQYF; CDR3 DNA: TGCGCCAGCAGCGGGACTAGCGGGAAGCAGACCCAGTACTTC; V gene: TRBV5-1; D gene: TRBD2; J gene: TRBJ2-5; clone size: few
CDR3 protein: CASTRTRGGGKWRAFF; CDR3 DNA: TGTGCCAGCACCCGAACCCGGGGAGGGGGCAAATGGCGAGCTTTCTTT; V gene: TRBV12-3/TRBV12-4; D gene: TRBD1; J gene: TRBJ1-1; clone size: .
CDR3 protein: CSWPVGHNEQFF; CDR3 DNA: TGCAGTTGGCCCGTAGGCCACAATGAGCAGTTCTTC; V gene: TRBV20-1; D gene: .; J gene: TRBJ2-1; clone size: few
CDR3 protein: CASSYSLRLAGGSTGELFF; CDR3 DNA: TGTGCCAGCAGTTACTCCCTAAGACTAGCGGGAGGCAGCACCGGGGAGCTGTTTTTT; V gene: TRBV6-2/TRBV6-3; D gene: TRBD2; J gene: TRBJ2-2; clone size: few
CDR3 protein: CAGSRLSAGYTF; CDR3 DNA: TGTGCCGGCAGTCGTCTGTCAGCTGGCTACACCTTC; V gene: TRBV28; D gene: .; J gene: TRBJ1-2; clone size: few